Listed below are T cell receptor beta chains from one sample, sequenced in a study of a mutant IDH1 vaccine in newly diagnosed glioma. Antigens for these TCRs are unknown. TCRdb's table, derived via immunoSEQ multiplex PCR, lists solely in-frame clones and lacks some. This table holds over 95,000 clones, approximately 87% found once. Source: PBMCs, taken from a glioma patient whose treatment included an IDH1 peptide vaccine. These receptors came from a woman between 45 and 65 years old with glioma. Both conserved end residues are part of each CDR3. Fields, in order: V gene, J gene, D gene, clone size, CDR3 length, CDR3 DNA, CDR3 protein. A D gene is named only where the DNA matches it firmly. Clone size is shown for a subset of rows, as once, few, many or a class of expanded clone.

>TRBV5-1|TRBJ2-7|TRBD1|.|15
TGCGCCAGCAGCTTAGGGACAGGGACCCCCTACGAGCAGTACTTC
CASSLGTGTPYEQYF
>TRBV9|TRBJ2-7|TRBD1|.|14
TGTGCCAGCAGCGTAGGACAGGGACCCTACGAGCAGTACTTC
CASSVGQGPYEQYF
>TRBV2|TRBJ2-1|.|.|15
TGTGCCAGCAGTGAAGCTCCTCCGGCAGGCGCTTTGCTGTTCTTC
CASSEAPPAGALLFF
>TRBV29-1|TRBJ1-2|.|.|12
TGCAGCGTTGAGACAGCGAACTATGGCTACACCTTC
CSVETANYGYTF
>TRBV30|TRBJ2-1|.|once|12
TGTGCCTGGAGTCGAGGGGGGAATGAGCAGTTCTTC
CAWSRGGNEQFF
>TRBV7-9|TRBJ2-7|.|.|15
TGTGCCAGCAGCTTAGTGGCAGGGAGCTCCTACGAGCAGTACTTC
CASSLVAGSSYEQYF
>TRBV9|TRBJ2-4|.|.|16
TGTGCCAGCAGCGTAGGCGGTTCCCCATCCCTAAACATTCAGTACTTC
CASSVGGSPSLNIQYF
>TRBV29-1|TRBJ1-1|.|.|15
TGCAGCGTTGAAGACGGATTCGGGGGTGGGACTGAAGCTTTCTTT
CSVEDGFGGGTEAFF
>TRBV9|TRBJ2-1|TRBD2|.|15
TGTGCCAGCAGCTTCCCCGAGCCGCGGGGGGGAGAGCAGTTCTTC
CASSFPEPRGGEQFF
>TRBV7-6|TRBJ2-1|TRBD2|.|15
TGTGCCAGCAGCGTAATTGGGAGGGGCTACAATGAGCAGTTCTTC
CASSVIGRGYNEQFF
>TRBV6-5|TRBJ1-2|.|.|13
TGTGCCAGCAGTTACCCCCAGGGCTATGGCTACACCTTC
CASSYPQGYGYTF
>TRBV27|TRBJ2-5|TRBD2|once|16
TGTGCCAGCAATCCGACGACTAGCGGGAGACGAGAGACCCAGTACTTC
CASNPTTSGRRETQYF
>TRBV10-2|TRBJ2-7|TRBD2|.|15
TGCGCCAGCAGTGAGGGAGCGGGGATGGGCTACGAGCAGTACTTC
CASSEGAGMGYEQYF
>TRBV6-5|TRBJ2-7|TRBD2|.|15
TGTGCCAGCAGTGCGGGGAAGCGGGAGGCCTACGAGCAGTACTTC
CASSAGKREAYEQYF
>TRBV16|TRBJ1-5|.|.|14
TGTGCCAGCAGCCCCGACAGGCCTGATCAGCCCCAGCATTTT
CASSPDRPDQPQHF
>TRBV29-1|TRBJ1-2|TRBD1|.|12
TGCAGCGTTACCAAGGACAGGGGAGGCTACACCTTC
CSVTKDRGGYTF
>TRBV28|TRBJ1-1|.|.|17
TGTGCCAGCCCCCGCTCTGAGAGGTGGGCCGGGGACACTGAAGCTTTCTTT
CASPRSERWAGDTEAFF
>TRBV28|TRBJ1-2|.|few|15
TGTGCCAGCAGTTTCTCTCAGGGGTGGTTGTATGGCTACACCTTC
CASSFSQGWLYGYTF
>TRBV13|TRBJ2-7|.|.|14
TGTGCCAGCAGCTGGGGGCAGGGATTTGGCGAGCAGTACTTC
CASSWGQGFGEQYF
>TRBV21-1|TRBJ2-3|.|.|15
TGTGCCAGCAGCAAAGAAACGACTAGAACAGATACGCAGTATTTT
CASSKETTRTDTQYF
>TRBV9|TRBJ2-3|.|.|15
TGTGCCAGCAGCGTCCGAACAGGGCGTACAGATACGCAGTATTTT
CASSVRTGRTDTQYF
>TRBV7-9|TRBJ2-3|.|.|14
TGTGCCAGCTCAAGTTTCCTTGGCACAGATACGCAGTATTTT
CASSSFLGTDTQYF
>TRBV7-9|TRBJ2-2|.|.|14
TGTGCCAGCTTATCGGGGACTAACACCGGGGAGCTGTTTTTT
CASLSGTNTGELFF
>TRBV28|TRBJ2-7|TRBD1|.|22
TGTGCCAGCAGTTACTCTCTGGTCTCGCTCCCAAAACCGGGACAGGTGATCTACGAGCAGTACTTC
CASSYSLVSLPKPGQVIYEQYF
>TRBV6-1|TRBJ1-1|TRBD1|.|15
TGTGCCAGCAGTCCGGGACAGGGGTCGAACACTGAAGCTTTCTTT
CASSPGQGSNTEAFF
>TRBV7-6|TRBJ2-7|TRBD1|.|13
TGTGCCAGCAGCTTAGAGACAGGGTACGAGCAGTACTTC
CASSLETGYEQYF
>TRBV5-1|TRBJ2-1|TRBD2|.|15
TGCGCCAGCAGCCTGGGACTAGCGTCTTACAATGAGCAGTTCTTC
CASSLGLASYNEQFF
>TRBV15|TRBJ2-3|.|.|14
TGTGCCACCAGCAGAGATGAAAGGGCGGATACGCAGTATTTT
CATSRDERADTQYF
>TRBV30|TRBJ2-7|.|.|12
TGTGCCTGGAGTCCCCAGGGGTACGAGCAGTACTTC
CAWSPQGYEQYF
>TRBV5-4|TRBJ1-2|.|.|15
TGTGCCAGCAGAACAACCGGGGGGGTTCGGTATGGCTACACCTTC
CASRTTGGVRYGYTF
>TRBV25-1|TRBJ2-2|.|.|15
TGTGCCAGCTCAACGTCCGGGTCAAGGACCGGGGAGCTGTTTTTT
CASSTSGSRTGELFF
>TRBV7-3|TRBJ2-3|.|once|13
TGTGCCAGCAGCTTAACACCACGGGATACGCAGTATTTT
CASSLTPRDTQYF
>TRBV28|TRBJ1-1|.|few|15
TGTGCCAGCAGTACCCCTCTCTCGGGGAACACTGAAGCTTTCTTT
CASSTPLSGNTEAFF
>TRBV9|TRBJ2-2|.|.|11
TGTGCCAGCGGAAGCCGGGGGGAGCTGTTTTTT
CASGSRGELFF
>TRBV6-6|TRBJ1-4|.|.|14
TGTGCCAGCAGTTACCGGCAGGGTCCTGAAAAACTGTTTTTT
CASSYRQGPEKLFF
>TRBV11-2|TRBJ1-6|.|once|13
TGTGCCAGCGGCTCCGGGACCATAACTCCCCTCCACTTT
CASGSGTITPLHF
>TRBV12-2|TRBJ1-5|.|.|17
TGTGCAAGTCGCTTAAACACAGGGACCTCAGTCAATCAGCCCCAGCATTTT
CASRLNTGTSVNQPQHF
>TRBV5-1|TRBJ2-1|.|.|11
TGCGCCAGCAGTTCTTACAATGAGCAGTTCTTC
CASSSYNEQFF
>TRBV27|TRBJ1-1|TRBD1|.|14
TGTGCCAGCAGATTACAGGGGGCGGACACTGAAGCTTTCTTT
CASRLQGADTEAFF
>TRBV13|TRBJ1-5|.|.|14
TGTGCCAGCAGCCGCAGGGGCCCGAGTCAGCCCCAGCATTTT
CASSRRGPSQPQHF
>TRBV30|TRBJ2-7|.|.|13
TGTGCCTGGAGGGGGGTACCAACCTACGAGCAGTACTTC
CAWRGVPTYEQYF